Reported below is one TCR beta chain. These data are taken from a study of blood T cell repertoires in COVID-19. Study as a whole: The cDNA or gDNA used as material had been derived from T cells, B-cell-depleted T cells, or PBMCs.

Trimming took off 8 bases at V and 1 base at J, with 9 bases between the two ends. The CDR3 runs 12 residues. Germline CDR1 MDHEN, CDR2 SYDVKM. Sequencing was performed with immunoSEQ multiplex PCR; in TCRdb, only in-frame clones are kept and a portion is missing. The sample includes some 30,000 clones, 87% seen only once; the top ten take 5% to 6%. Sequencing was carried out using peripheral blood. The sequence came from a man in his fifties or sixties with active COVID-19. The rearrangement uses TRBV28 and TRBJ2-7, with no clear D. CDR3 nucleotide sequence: TGTGCCAGCGCGACACAGTCCTACGAGCAGTACTTC. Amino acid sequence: CASATQSYEQYF.